This is a list of T cell receptor beta chains from one sample in a study of spatial heterogeneity in lung cancer. TCRdb itself ran the 5' RACE reads through MiXCR, one entry per CDR3 protein. The table shows approximately 20,000 distinct CDR3 sequences, with over 9% occurring only once. The specimen was PBMCs, collected at follow-up. The receptors shown here come from a male donor with early-stage non-small cell lung cancer. CDR3s include the opening cysteine and the closing phenylalanine or tryptophan. The order of the fields is clone size, D gene, J gene, V gene, CDR3 protein, CDR3 DNA. D genes are given only for firm matches. Size tells how often a clone was seen (once, few, many) or the class of an expanded clone, and some rows leave it out.

. | TRBD1 | TRBJ1-2 | TRBV9 | CASSARQGITTGYTF | TGTGCCAGCAGCGCCCGACAGGGAATAACTACTGGCTACACCTTC
many | TRBD2 | TRBJ2-1 | TRBV18 | CASSRSGDSYNEQFF | TGTGCCAGCTCCCGCAGCGGGGACTCCTACAATGAGCAGTTCTTC
many | . | TRBJ2-2 | TRBV9 | CASSVRPGELFF | TGTGCCAGCAGCGTCCGGCCCGGGGAGCTGTTTTTT
few | . | TRBJ2-1 | TRBV7-9 | CASSDRGAGRPYNEQFF | TGTGCCAGCAGCGACAGAGGGGCAGGCCGCCCCTACAATGAGCAGTTCTTC
few | TRBD1 | TRBJ1-1 | TRBV4-1 | CASSQVDIQGPHTEAFF | TGCGCCAGCAGCCAAGTCGACATACAGGGGCCTCACACTGAAGCTTTCTTT
many | . | TRBJ2-7 | TRBV11-2 | CASSFGGPSREQYF | TGTGCCAGCAGCTTTGGGGGGCCGTCTCGGGAGCAGTACTTC
. | TRBD2 | TRBJ2-7 | TRBV6-1 | CASSLGEGRHF | TGTGCCAGCAGCCTCGGGGAGGGGAGACACTTC
many | . | TRBJ1-1 | TRBV18 | CASQGLWKGSEAFF | TGTGCCAGCCAGGGGCTGTGGAAGGGCTCTGAAGCTTTCTTT
many | TRBD2 | TRBJ2-2 | TRBV20-1 | CSAQPSGSEVGELFF | TGCAGTGCCCAGCCCAGCGGGAGTGAGGTCGGGGAGCTGTTTTTT
few | TRBD2 | TRBJ2-1 | TRBV7-6 | CASSPLAGSYNEQFF | TGTGCCAGCAGCCCACTAGCGGGGTCCTACAATGAGCAGTTCTTC
. | . | TRBJ2-2 | TRBV3-1 | CASSQDTANTGELFF | TGTGCCAGCAGCCAAGACACCGCGAACACCGGGGAGCTGTTTTTT
. | . | TRBJ2-5 | TRBV6-1 | CASSEADGGVETQYF | TGTGCCAGCAGTGAAGCTGATGGGGGAGTGGAGACCCAGTACTTC
many | TRBD1 | TRBJ2-2 | TRBV5-1 | CASSSALDRDTGELFF | TGCGCCAGCAGCTCCGCTCTGGACAGGGACACCGGGGAGCTGTTTTTT
many | TRBD2 | TRBJ2-3 | TRBV6-2/TRBV6-3 | CASSYSTESATSGRTDTQYF | TGTGCCAGCAGTTACTCCACAGAATCAGCGACTAGCGGGAGGACAGATACGCAGTATTTT
few | TRBD1 | TRBJ2-7 | TRBV30 | CAWSSLDRAHEQYF | TGTGCCTGGAGTAGTTTGGACAGGGCCCACGAGCAGTACTTC
many | . | TRBJ1-5 | TRBV27 | CASSFGGNQPQHF | TGTGCCAGCAGTTTCGGGGGAAATCAGCCCCAGCATTTT
many | . | TRBJ1-5 | TRBV6-5 | CASSYGNNQPQHF | TGTGCCAGCAGTTACGGCAACAATCAGCCCCAGCATTTT
. | . | TRBJ2-3 | TRBV6-5 | CASSYGSSTDTQYF | TGTGCCAGCAGTTACGGCAGTAGCACAGATACGCAGTATTTT
many | TRBD2 | TRBJ2-2 | TRBV7-2 | CASSSKRGTTGELFF | TGTGCCAGCAGCAGCAAGCGGGGGACCACCGGGGAGCTGTTTTTT
many | . | TRBJ1-1 | TRBV30 | CAWSHWAGIPEAFF | TGTGCCTGGAGCCACTGGGCCGGAATCCCTGAAGCTTTCTTT
many | TRBD1 | TRBJ2-7 | TRBV19 | CASNRGQGSYEQYF | TGTGCCAGTAACAGGGGGCAGGGGTCCTACGAGCAGTACTTC
many | TRBD2 | TRBJ2-7 | TRBV27 | CASSFGASGSGQYF | TGTGCCAGCAGTTTCGGGGCTAGCGGGAGCGGGCAGTACTTC
many | TRBD1 | TRBJ2-7 | TRBV5-4 | CASSEGQGPPKYEQYF | TGTGCCAGCAGCGAGGGACAGGGTCCCCCGAAATACGAGCAGTACTTC
medium-sized | TRBD1 | TRBJ2-3 | TRBV2 | CASSEGQGPTDTQYF | TGTGCCAGCAGTGAAGGACAGGGCCCCACAGATACGCAGTATTTT
. | . | TRBJ1-5 | TRBV3-1 | CASSQGFQPQHF | TGTGCCAGCAGCCAAGGTTTCCAGCCCCAGCATTTT
few | . | TRBJ2-1 | TRBV19 | CASSIDLGGGYNEQFF | TGTGCCAGTAGTATAGATCTAGGGGGGGGATACAATGAGCAGTTCTTC
many | . | TRBJ1-1 | TRBV18 | CASSPGSSNTEAFF | TGTGCCAGCTCACCGGGAAGCAGTAACACTGAAGCTTTCTTT
many | TRBD2 | TRBJ2-2 | TRBV28 | CASSQLAGEVTGELFF | TGTGCCAGCAGTCAACTAGCGGGAGAGGTCACCGGGGAGCTGTTTTTT
many | TRBD1 | TRBJ1-1 | TRBV4-3 | CASSQVVDRGWTEAFF | TGCGCCAGCAGCCAAGTGGTGGACAGGGGGTGGACTGAAGCTTTCTTT
. | . | TRBJ1-1 | TRBV28 | CASSPRGGGIMNTEAFF | TGTGCCAGCAGCCCGAGGGGCGGCGGAATAATGAACACTGAAGCTTTCTTT
many | TRBD1 | TRBJ2-1 | TRBV7-9 | CASSPRDRDTIFGNEQFF | TGTGCCAGCAGCCCCCGGGACAGGGACACAATTTTCGGGAATGAGCAGTTCTTC
many | . | TRBJ1-6 | TRBV7-9 | CASSPQGALNSPLHF | TGTGCCAGCAGCCCCCAGGGAGCCCTTAATTCACCCCTCCACTTT
many | . | TRBJ2-2 | TRBV7-2 | CASSNQIFGELFF | TGTGCCAGCAGCAATCAGATATTCGGGGAGCTGTTTTTT
few | TRBD2 | TRBJ2-3 | TRBV4-3 | CASSQALTSGTSTDTQYF | TGCGCCAGCAGCCAAGCCCTTACTAGCGGAACTAGCACAGATACGCAGTATTTT
many | . | TRBJ2-7 | TRBV6-6 | CASSYSKVYPQYF | TGTGCCAGCAGTTACTCGAAGGTGTATCCCCAGTACTTC
many | TRBD1 | TRBJ2-5 | TRBV25-1 | CASSDATGALETQYF | TGTGCCAGCAGTGACGCCACAGGGGCGCTAGAGACCCAGTACTTC
many | TRBD1 | TRBJ2-5 | TRBV12-3/TRBV12-4 | CASSFGQGQMETQYF | TGTGCCAGCAGTTTCGGACAGGGTCAGATGGAGACCCAGTACTTC
. | . | TRBJ1-2 | TRBV30 | CAWGEGQGGYTF | TGTGCCTGGGGAGAGGGGCAAGGTGGCTACACCTTC
many | . | TRBJ2-5 | TRBV28 | CASSLLPLRTQYF | TGTGCCAGCAGTTTACTTCCCTTGAGGACCCAGTACTTC
few | . | TRBJ2-7 | TRBV12-3/TRBV12-4 | CASSYRQFIGLIRGTDEQYF | TGTGCCAGCAGTTATCGACAGTTCATTGGACTTATTAGGGGTACCGACGAGCAGTACTTC